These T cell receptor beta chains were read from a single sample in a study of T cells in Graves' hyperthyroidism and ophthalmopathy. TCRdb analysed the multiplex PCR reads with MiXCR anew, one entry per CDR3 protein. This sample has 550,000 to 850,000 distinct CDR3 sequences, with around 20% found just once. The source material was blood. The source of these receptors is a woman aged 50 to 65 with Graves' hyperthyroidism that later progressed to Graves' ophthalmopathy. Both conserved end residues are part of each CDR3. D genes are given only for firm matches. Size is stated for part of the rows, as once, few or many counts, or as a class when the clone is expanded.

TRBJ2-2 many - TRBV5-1 TGCGCCAGCAGCCCCCGGGTACACTCGAACACCGGGGAGCTGTTTTTT CASSPRVHSNTGELFF
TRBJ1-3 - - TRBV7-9 TGTGCCAGCAGCTTGGGCAACAGGGCCGGAAACACCATATATTTT CASSLGNRAGNTIYF
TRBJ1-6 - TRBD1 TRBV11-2 TGTGCCAGCAGCTCTCTAGACAGGGGGCTTAATTCACCCCTCCACTTT CASSSLDRGLNSPLHF
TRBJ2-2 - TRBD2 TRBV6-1 TGTGCCAGCACCGAACTAGCGGGGGGGCCCGGCACCGGGGAGCTGTTTTTT CASTELAGGPGTGELFF
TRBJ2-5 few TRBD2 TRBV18 TGTGCCAGCTCACCACCAGCGGGGGGGTTGAAGACCCAGTACTTC CASSPPAGGLKTQYF
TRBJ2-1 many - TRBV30 TGTGCCTGGAGTGAGTTGGGGGCCAATGAGCAGTTCTTC CAWSELGANEQFF
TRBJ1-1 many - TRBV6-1 TGTGCCAGCAGCCCTACCTGGACAGCACCTGAAGCTTTCTTT CASSPTWTAPEAFF
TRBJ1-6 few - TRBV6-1 TGTGCCAGCATAATGGGCGGAAATAATTCACCCCTCCACTTT CASIMGGNNSPLHF
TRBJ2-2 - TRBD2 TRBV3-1 TGTGCCAGCAGCCAGACTCTAGCGGGGGGCCGGAGTGGAAACACCGGGGAGCTGTTTTTT CASSQTLAGGRSGNTGELFF
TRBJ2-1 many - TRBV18 TGTGCCAGCTCACCACAAGAGGACAATGAGCAGTTCTTC CASSPQEDNEQFF
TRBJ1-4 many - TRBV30 TGTGCCTGGAGTTTCAGGAAGAGGGATGAAAAACTGTTTTTT CAWSFRKRDEKLFF
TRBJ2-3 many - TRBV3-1 TGTGCCAGCAGCCAAGACCCTCGCACAGATACGCAGTATTTT CASSQDPRTDTQYF
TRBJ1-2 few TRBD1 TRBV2 TGTGCCAGCAGCCCAGGGACAGGGGGCGCGGGAGATGGCTACACCTTC CASSPGTGGAGDGYTF
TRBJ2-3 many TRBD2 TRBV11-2 TGTGCCAGCAGCTTTGCGGGGGGCAAGCGCACAGATACGCAGTATTTT CASSFAGGKRTDTQYF
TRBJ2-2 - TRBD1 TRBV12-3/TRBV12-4 TGTGCCAGCAGTGACCGGACAGGTCGCGGGGAGCTGTTTTTT CASSDRTGRGELFF
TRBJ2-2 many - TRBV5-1 TGCGCCAGCAGCTTGGACCAGGGGCCCACCGGGGAGCTGTTTTTT CASSLDQGPTGELFF
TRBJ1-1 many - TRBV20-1 TGCAGTGCTAGAGAGGACACTGAAGCTTTCTTT CSAREDTEAFF
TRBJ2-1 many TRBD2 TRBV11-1 TGTGCCAGCAGCTCCCCCGGGACTAGCGGCTACTACAATGAGCAGTTCTTC CASSSPGTSGYYNEQFF
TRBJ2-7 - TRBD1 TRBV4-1 TGCGCCAGCAGCTTCCACTCCGGGACAGGGGAAAACTACGAGCAGTACTTC CASSFHSGTGENYEQYF
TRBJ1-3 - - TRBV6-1 TGTGCCAGCAGGGAACAGGTTAGCTCTGGAAACACCATATATTTT CASREQVSSGNTIYF
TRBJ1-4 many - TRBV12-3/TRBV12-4 TGTGCCAGCAGTTTAAAGTTGCGACAGGTTGATGATCACGCGGGGGCTGGAAAACTGTTTTTT CASSLKLRQVDDHAGAGKLFF
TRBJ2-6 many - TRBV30 TGTGCCTGGAGTGTACGGGGGGCCAACGTCCTGACTTTC CAWSVRGANVLTF
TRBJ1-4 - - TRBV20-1 TGCAGTGCTAGAGTGGGGGCTCGGAGTGAAAAACTGTTTTTT CSARVGARSEKLFF
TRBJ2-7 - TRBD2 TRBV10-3 TGTGCCATCAGTGAGTCGCGACTAGCGGCATCCTACGAGCAGTACTTC CAISESRLAASYEQYF
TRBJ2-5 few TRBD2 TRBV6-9 TGTGCCAGCAGTTATGTTCGGGGGGGCCCGTCCGGAGAGACCCAGTACTTC CASSYVRGGPSGETQYF
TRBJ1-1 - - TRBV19 TGTGCCAGTCGATTGATAGGCGGGAGCACTGAAGCTTTCTTT CASRLIGGSTEAFF
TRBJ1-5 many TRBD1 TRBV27 TGTGCCAGCAGGCCGTGGGGGACAGGGGGCAAAGGGGATCAGCCCCAGCATTTT CASRPWGTGGKGDQPQHF
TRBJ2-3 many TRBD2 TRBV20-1 TGCAGTGCTAGAGATGGTAGCGGGGGGGCTTCAGATACGCAGTATTTT CSARDGSGGASDTQYF
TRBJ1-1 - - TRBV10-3 TGTGCCATCAGTGAGTCGGGTGTCACTGAAGCTTTCTTT CAISESGVTEAFF
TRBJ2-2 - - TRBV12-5 TGTGCTAGTGGTTTAGGGACCACGAACACCGGGGAGCTGTTTTTT CASGLGTTNTGELFF
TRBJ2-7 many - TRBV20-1 TGCAGTGCGGCCAGCAACTACGAGCAGTACTTC CSAASNYEQYF
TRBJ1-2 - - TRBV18 TGTGCCAGCTCACCGACGAGAGGGCTCGACACCTTC CASSPTRGLDTF
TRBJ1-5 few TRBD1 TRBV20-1 TGCAGTGCTAGAGATCCGGGACAGAGCAATCAGCCCCAGCATTTT CSARDPGQSNQPQHF
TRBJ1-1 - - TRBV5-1 TGCGCCAGCAGCTTGGTGGGGGATTACACTGAAGCTTTCTTT CASSLVGDYTEAFF
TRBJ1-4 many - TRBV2 TGTGCCAGCCGGCAGCTGAATGAAAAACTGTTTTTT CASRQLNEKLFF
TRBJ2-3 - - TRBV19 TGTGCCATCCGAGGGGCTAGCACAGATACGCAGTATTTT CAIRGASTDTQYF
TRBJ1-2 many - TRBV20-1 TGCAGTGCTAGAGAAGGGGCGGATTATGGCTACACCTTC CSAREGADYGYTF
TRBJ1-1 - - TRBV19 TGTGCCAGTACCTCCGGACAGTTGAACACTGAAGCTTTCTTT CASTSGQLNTEAFF
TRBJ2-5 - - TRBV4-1 TGCGCCAGCAGCCCGCGACCGATGGAGACCCAGTACTTC CASSPRPMETQYF
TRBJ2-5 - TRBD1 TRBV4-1 TGCGCCAGCAGCCAAGCCTCTCTCTCCGACAGGGGGAAGGAGACCCAGTACTTC CASSQASLSDRGKETQYF
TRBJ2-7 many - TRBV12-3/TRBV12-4 TGTGCCAGCAGGGCCGGGCTTGGAGGAGTCTACGAGCAGTACTTC CASRAGLGGVYEQYF
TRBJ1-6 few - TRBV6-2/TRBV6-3 TGTGCCAGCAGGTTTATTTCAGGGTCGGATTCACCCCTCCACTTT CASRFISGSDSPLHF
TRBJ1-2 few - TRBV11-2 TGTGCCAGCAGCCCGGAGGGAGACCGCCTTGGCTACACCTTC CASSPEGDRLGYTF
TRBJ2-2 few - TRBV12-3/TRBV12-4 TGTGCCAGCAGTTTTATAGACTCCGGGGAGCTGTTTTTT CASSFIDSGELFF
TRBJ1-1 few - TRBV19 TGTGCCAGTAGTATCCGGGTCAGAAACTCGAACACTGAAGCTTTCTTT CASSIRVRNSNTEAFF
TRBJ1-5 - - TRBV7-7 TGTGCTAGCAGCTCTGGCGACAGATATAGCAATCAGCCCCAGCATTTT CASSSGDRYSNQPQHF
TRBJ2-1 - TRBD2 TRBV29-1 TGCAGCGTTGCAGCGGCGGGGGGGTTTGGGGATGAGCAGTTCTTC CSVAAAGGFGDEQFF
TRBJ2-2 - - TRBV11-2 TGTGCCAGCAGCCTCGGGACCTCCACCGGGGAGCTGTTTTTT CASSLGTSTGELFF
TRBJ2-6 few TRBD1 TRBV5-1 TGCGCCAGCAGACATACCGGGACAGGGTTATACTCTGGGGCCAACGTCCTGACTTTC CASRHTGTGLYSGANVLTF
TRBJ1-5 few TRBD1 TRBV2 TGTGCCAGCAAAGCGGACAGGGGATTCAATAGCAATCAGCCCCAGCATTTT CASKADRGFNSNQPQHF
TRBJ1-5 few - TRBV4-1 TGCGCCAGCAGCCAATCCCAGAATCAGCCCCAGCATTTT CASSQSQNQPQHF
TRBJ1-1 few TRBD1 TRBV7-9 TGTGCCAGCAGCCCCCCGGGGGACAGGGCTGTGAAGAACACTGAAGCTTTCTTT CASSPPGDRAVKNTEAFF
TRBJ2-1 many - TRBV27 TGTGCCAGCAGTTCCTACACCTACAATGAGCAGTTCTTC CASSSYTYNEQFF
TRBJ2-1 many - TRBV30 TGTGCCTGGAGTGTACGAGGGGATGAGCAGTTCTTC CAWSVRGDEQFF
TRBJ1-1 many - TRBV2 TGTGCCAGCAGTGACATCCTGAACACTGAAGCTTTCTTT CASSDILNTEAFF